This T cell receptor (beta chain) was retrieved from a study of shared clonotypes between healthy human individuals. Whole-study results and caveats: Across several donors, naive CD4 shared 5% to 5.5%, naive CD8 3% to 3.5%, memory CD4 roughly 2.1%, memory CD8 around 0.42%.

With 3 bases removed from V and 4 bases from J, the gap between germline ends came to 12 bases. This CDR3 spans 14 amino acids. The germline V gene has CDR1 MDHEN and CDR2 SYDVKM. As for this clone: What it binds is not known.

Per the study methods: From ImmunoSEQ came sequences covering only the junction and carrying no quality scores, so filtering differed. Measured with immunoSEQ multiplex PCR; TCRdb has only the in-frame clones, and not every one. D and trimming come from the DNA, and the V and J calls and clone size come from that table. The table has 1,400,000 or so clones, around 98.5% seen once. The gene calls are TRBV28 and TRBJ1-2; D is undetermined. This TCR was recovered from a man aged 25 to 40 in good health. The source material was naive CD4+ T cells sorted from blood. Subset: CD45RA+ positively selected. CDR3 in DNA: TGTGCCAGCAGTTTGGCAGGATTTATCTATGGCTACACCTTC. It codes for CASSLAGFIYGYTF.